The 16 T cell receptor beta chains listed next were all sequenced from one sample in a study of PD-L1 blockade in urothelial cancer. The assay was immunoSEQ multiplex PCR, and TCRdb's table has in-frame clones only and misses some. The repertoire includes 38,000 or so clones, about four fifths of them detected once, and 15% to 20% sits in the top ten. The starting material was PBMCs, obtained around atezolizumab (anti-PD-L1) treatment. Receptor source: a man in his 60s with urothelial cancer.

The V gene is TRBV4-3, the J gene TRBJ1-2; D gene uncertain. Trimming pared 0 bases from V and 5 bases from J, leaving 7 bases between. This CDR3 has 13 amino acids. Germline CDR1 reads LGHNA; CDR2 reads YSLEER. The CDR3 protein is CASSQEGLYGYTF. The DNA for the CDR3 is TGCGCCAGCAGCCAAGAGGGCCTTTATGGCTACACCTTC.

V and J are TRBV4-3 and TRBJ2-7; 11 nucleotides agree with TRBD2. Germline V gene data show CDR1 as LGHNA and CDR2 as YSLEER. J lost 3 bases, V lost 3 bases, and 4 bases had no gene match. The length of the CDR3 is 15 residues. The CDR3 coding sequence is TGCGCCAGCAGCCACCACACTAGCGGGAGCTACGAGCAGTACTTC. It yields the protein CASSHHTSGSYEQYF.

This chain links TRBV6-5 with TRBJ1-6; 7 bases fit TRBD1. V shed 4 bases, J shed 7 bases, and the junction held 10 bases outside the gene matches. Germline CDR1 MNHEY, CDR2 SVGAGI. This CDR3 spans 16 amino acids. The CDR3: CASSSGNPGGNSPLHF. In nucleotides, the CDR3 is TGTGCCAGCAGTTCCGGAAACCCAGGGGGGAATTCACCCCTCCACTTT.

J is TRBJ2-3 and V is TRBV28; 11 bases align to TRBD1. V lost 0 bases to trimming and J lost 3 bases; unmatched junction nucleotides: 11. Germline CDR1 is MDHEN and CDR2 is SYDVKM. The CDR3 consists of 19 residues. The CDR3, as DNA: TGTGCCAGCAGTTTATGGGTACTTGGGACAGGGGGTGTAACAGATACGCAGTATTTT. It translates to CASSLWVLGTGGVTDTQYF.

The V call is TRBV7-4, the J call TRBJ2-7; weak D call: TRBD2 (6 bases). The germline gives CDR1 SGHVT, CDR2 SQSDAQ. The V gene lost 5 bases and the J gene lost 0 bases, with 20 bases spanning the gap. The CDR3 consists of 17 residues. CDR3 in DNA: TGTGCCAGCAGCCCCTATCGGAGGGACCCCAACTCCTACGAGCAGTACTTC. This codes for CASSPYRRDPNSYEQYF.

The chain has TRBV4-2 and TRBJ1-2; possible D gene TRBD1, 6 bases. This CDR3 contains 15 residues. Germline V gives CDR1 LGHNA, CDR2 YNFKEQ. The V gene lost 0 bases and the J gene lost 5 bases, with 13 bases spanning the gap. CDR3 nucleotide sequence: TGTGCCAGCAGCCAAGATAGGGGGGGCGGGTATGGCTACACCTTC. It is translated as CASSQDRGGGYGYTF.

Here the CDR3 reads CASSERAGDSTDTQYF. CDR3 nucleotides: TGTGCCAGCAGTGAAAGGGCAGGGGATTCCACAGATACGCAGTATTTT. V and J are TRBV2 and TRBJ2-3; D may be TRBD1 (6 bases). This CDR3 spans 16 amino acids. From germline, CDR1 is SNHLY and CDR2 FYNNEI. Deletions cut 2 bases from V and 2 bases from J, with 14 bases between.

The chain uses TRBV19 and TRBJ2-2; 9 bases match TRBD1. V shed 7 bases and J 5 bases; nucleotides not matched to a gene: 5. Germline CDR1 and CDR2: LNHDA and SQIVND (reference sequence). The CDR3 runs to 14 residues. The CDR3 DNA reads TGTGCCAGTACCCAACAGGGGGCGACCGGGGAGCTGTTTTTT. This sequence encodes CASTQQGATGELFF.

The V call is TRBV28, the J call TRBJ1-1; D is uncertain. This CDR3 region has 14 residues. Germline values: CDR1 MDHEN, CDR2 SYDVKM. Trimming removed 5 bases from V and 4 bases from J, with 14 bases in between. The CDR3 DNA is TGTGCCAGCAGTCCCTTTTTGACTGGCACTGAAGCTTTCTTT. It codes for CASSPFLTGTEAFF.

This rearrangement joins TRBV29-1 to TRBJ2-3; D unclear. In germline, CDR1 is SQVTM, CDR2 ANQGSEA. V dropped 7 bases and J dropped 0 bases, with 14 bases sitting between them. The CDR3 spans 14 residues. CDR3 DNA sequence: TGCAGCGCCCTACAGACCCTAAGCACAGATACGCAGTATTTT. As protein: CSALQTLSTDTQYF.

This clone was counted a few times. The V call is TRBV21-1, the J call TRBJ1-5; the table's D call of TRBD1 was not tested on the DNA. TRBV21-1 is a pseudogene. This CDR3 has 18 amino acids. CDR3 sequence reads: CASSTGQALPHSNQPQHF. For the CDR3, the DNA is TGTGCCAGCAGCACCGGACAGGCCCTACCTCATAGCAATCAGCCCCAGCATTTT.

The V gene is TRBV19, the J gene TRBJ1-1, with 7 bases matching TRBD1. After removal of 5 bases from V and 0 bases from J, the junction contained 12 bases not matched to a gene. This CDR3 is built from 17 residues. CDR1 and CDR2 from the germline V gene are LNHDA and SQIVND (reference sequence). The CDR3 nucleotides read TGTGCCAGTAGTTCAGGGGGAGTAAGGGCTATGAACACTGAAGCTTTCTTT. Protein sequence: CASSSGGVRAMNTEAFF.

V is TRBV5-1 and J is TRBJ2-5; 7 bases match TRBD1. The CDR3 runs to 14 residues. The germline gives CDR1 SGHRS, CDR2 YFSETQ. V shed 4 bases and J 5 bases; nucleotides not matched to a gene: 8. The CDR3 DNA follows: TGCGCCAGCAGCCCGGACAGGCCGAGGGAGACCCAGTACTTC. Amino acids: CASSPDRPRETQYF.

The rearrangement uses TRBV27 and TRBJ2-1; 7 nucleotides match TRBD2. Germline CDR1 reads MNHEY; CDR2 reads SMNVEV (reference sequence). This CDR3 is 16 amino acids long. V lost 4 bases, J lost 6 bases, and 12 bases stayed unmatched. The CDR3 DNA follows: TGTGCCAGCAGTTCCCCCCGATGGGCTAGCGGCAATGAGCAGTTCTTC. Translated: CASSSPRWASGNEQFF.

This rearrangement joins TRBV29-1 to TRBJ2-5; TRBD1 might be the D (5 bases). The CDR3 totals 14 residues. Germline V gene lookup returns CDR1 SQVTM and CDR2 ANQGSEA. V was trimmed by 4 bases and J by 5 bases, leaving 17 bases between them. DNA for the CDR3: TGCAGCGTTGTGGACGCAACGGCAGGGGAGACCCAGTACTTC. As protein: CSVVDATAGETQYF.

The chain recombines TRBV28 with TRBJ1-3; 8 nucleotides align to TRBD1. V was pared by 1 base and J by 4 bases, with 3 bases of the junction left unmatched. Germline CDR1 reads MDHEN; CDR2 reads SYDVKM. CDR3 length equals 15 residues. The CDR3 is CASSLSGGAGNTIYF. DNA for the CDR3: TGTGCCAGCAGTTTATCAGGGGGCGCGGGAAACACCATATATTTT.